One and the same sample provided the 25 T cell receptor beta chains below, sequenced in a study of blood T cell repertoires in COVID-19. Using immunoSEQ multiplex PCR, the repertoire was profiled, and TCRdb retains in-frame clones only, with some absent. The sample consists of hundreds of thousands of clones, approximately 90% of them appearing once. Sequences were obtained from PBMCs or T cells enriched from blood (not recorded which). The receptors originated from a woman aged 45-59 years who had recovered from COVID-19.

V and J are TRBV4-2 and TRBJ2-4; no definite D call. The CDR3 is made up of 16 amino acids. From germline, CDR1 is LGHNA and CDR2 YNFKEQ. Trimming left V 1 base short and J 1 base short, with 11 bases between. The CDR3 here is CASSQAEVTAKNIQYF. CDR3 sequence (DNA): TGTGCCAGCAGCCAAGCCGAGGTTACGGCCAAAAACATTCAGTACTTC.

V is TRBV7-2 and J is TRBJ2-1, with TRBD2 matching 10 bases. The CDR3 contains 13 residues. The germline V gene encodes CDR1 SGHTA and CDR2 FQGNSA. J gave up 14 bases and V 5 bases, and 9 bases lay outside the gene matches. CDR3 coding DNA: TGTGCCAGCAGCGGGGGATCTAGCGGGAGTGAGTTCTTC. It codes for CASSGGSSGSEFF. Full variable domain (rest looked up from reference TRBV7-2 and TRBJ2-1): GAGVSQSPSNKVTEKGKDVELRCDPISGHTALYWYRQSLGQGLEFLIYFQGNSAPDKSGLPSDRFSAERTGGSVSTLTIQRTQQEDSAVYLCASSGGSSGSEFFGPGTRLTVL.

The rearrangement uses TRBV25-1 and TRBJ2-3; 9 bases fit TRBD1. There are 15 residues in the CDR3. With 6 bases clipped from V and 4 bases from J, the junction kept 8 bases outside the gene matches. The germline gives CDR1 MGHDK, CDR2 SYGVNS. CDR3 sequence (DNA): TGTGCCAGCAGGCAAGGGACAGGGAACGCAGATACGCAGTATTTT. This translates into CASRQGTGNADTQYF. The variable domain in full, with the rest retrieved from reference TRBV25-1 and TRBJ2-3, is EADIYQTPRYLVIGTGKKITLECSQTMGHDKMYWYQQDPGMELHLIHYSYGVNSTEKGDLSSESTVSRIRTEHFPLTLESARPSHTSQYLCASRQGTGNADTQYFGPGTRLTVL.

The rearrangement joins TRBV6-4 to TRBJ2-7, with TRBD1 identical over 8 bases. Germline loops: CDR1 MRHNA, CDR2 SNTAGT. With V trimmed by 1 base and J by 9 bases, 14 bases remained unmatched. The CDR3 consists of 16 residues. The CDR3 region has the DNA TGTGCCAGCAGTGACTTCCGGGGGACAGGTATTCTGGGGCAGTACTTC. Translated: CASSDFRGTGILGQYF.

J is TRBJ2-3 and V is TRBV7-8, with 8 bases identical to TRBD2. Unmatched junction bases numbered 7, after V lost 3 bases and J lost 2 bases. The germline V gene has CDR1 SGHVS and CDR2 FQNEAQ. The CDR3 extends over 16 amino acids. CDR3 amino acids: CASSFAAGALTDTQYF. CDR3 bases: TGTGCCAGCAGCTTCGCAGCGGGAGCCCTCACAGATACGCAGTATTTT.

This clone was found a few times. V and J are TRBV19 and TRBJ1-2; 7 bases match TRBD1. Germline V gene data show CDR1 as LNHDA and CDR2 as SQIVND (reference sequence). This CDR3 is 12 amino acids long. Losses at the gene ends were 9 bases for V and 2 bases for J; bases not matched to a gene: 3. The CDR3 DNA is TGTGCCAGCGGGACAGCCAACTATGGCTACACCTTC. It yields the protein CASGTANYGYTF. Supplemented by reference TRBV19 and TRBJ1-2, the full variable domain reads DGGITQSPKYLFRKEGQNVTLSCEQNLNHDAMYWYRQDPGQGLRLIYYSQIVNDFQKGDIAEGYSVSREKKESFPLTVTSAQKNPTAFYLCASGTANYGYTFGSGTRLTVV.

V usage is TRBV12-3 or TRBV12-4 and J usage is TRBJ1-2; TRBD1 matches at 9 bases. The V segment lost 3 bases and the J segment 10 bases; nucleotides outside the gene matches: 6. CDR3 length: 13 residues. This chain's CDR3 is CASSFRDRDYYTF. CDR3 DNA sequence: TGTGCCAGCAGTTTCCGGGACAGGGACTACTACACCTTC.

This chain joins TRBV7-2 and TRBJ1-6; a weak D match, TRBD1 (5 bases). Germline V lookup: CDR1 SGHTA, CDR2 FQGNSA. V was pared by 5 bases and J by 9 bases, with 20 bases between. The CDR3 has 16 residues. This CDR3 reads CASSPVGGKHGSPLHF. The CDR3 DNA reads as TGTGCCAGCAGCCCAGTGGGGGGTAAACACGGTTCACCCCTCCACTTT. The full variable domain, in which reference TRBV7-2 and TRBJ1-6 provide the parts outside the CDR3, is GAGVSQSPSNKVTEKGKDVELRCDPISGHTALYWYRQSLGQGLEFLIYFQGNSAPDKSGLPSDRFSAERTGGSVSTLTIQRTQQEDSAVYLCASSPVGGKHGSPLHFGNGTRLTVT.

V and J are TRBV7-2 and TRBJ2-5; D is ambiguous. The V end was cut by 2 bases, the J end by 5 bases, with 15 bases between. The CDR3 loop spans 15 amino acids. Germline V gives CDR1 SGHTA, CDR2 FQGNSA. CDR3 DNA: TGTGCCAGCAGCTTAAAGGTTGGGTCGAGGGAGACCCAGTACTTC. This sequence encodes CASSLKVGSRETQYF.

The rearrangement joins TRBV6-2 or TRBV6-3 to TRBJ1-5; TRBD1 matches 7 bases. The germline V gene encodes CDR1 MNHEY and CDR2 SVGEGT. The CDR3 is 15 residues long. With V trimmed by 6 bases and J by 3 bases, 8 bases remained unmatched. The CDR3, as DNA: TGTGCCAGCAGCCCCGGGACAGCCCTCAATCAGCCCCAGCATTTT. It translates to CASSPGTALNQPQHF.

The rearrangement joins TRBV27 to TRBJ2-2; 7 nucleotides match TRBD2. The CDR3 is 16 amino acids. The V segment lost 5 bases and the J segment 1 base; nucleotides outside the gene matches: 7. Germline V gives CDR1 MNHEY, CDR2 SMNVEV (reference sequence). CDR3 sequence: CASSVLRERNTGELFF. DNA of the CDR3: TGTGCCAGCAGTGTCCTGCGGGAGAGGAACACCGGGGAGCTGTTTTTT.

Here the CDR3 reads CAWSRGGGTEAFF. For the CDR3, the DNA is TGTGCCTGGAGCCGGGGGGGAGGAACTGAAGCTTTCTTT. The chain recombines TRBV30 with TRBJ1-1; maybe TRBD1 (5 bases). Per the germline V gene, CDR1 is GTSNPN and CDR2 is SVGIG (reference sequence). CDR3 length: 13 residues. Trimming pared 3 bases from V and 5 bases from J, leaving 13 bases between.

The genes are TRBV14 and TRBJ2-1; D perhaps matches TRBD2 (6 bases). The CDR3 extends over 15 amino acids. Trimming stripped 0 bases from V and 7 bases from J, with 13 bases between. CDR1 is SGHDN and CDR2 is FVKESK in the germline V gene. The CDR3 sequence: CASSQDGGTWNEQFF. Here the CDR3 DNA reads TGTGCCAGCAGCCAAGATGGGGGGACTTGGAATGAGCAGTTCTTC.

V usage is TRBV14 and J usage is TRBJ2-3; TRBD2 matches at 11 bases. CDR1 and CDR2 (germline): SGHDN, FVKESK. This CDR3 has 14 residues. V lost 4 bases, J lost 4 bases, and 1 base stayed unmatched. CDR3: CASSLAGGADTQYF. DNA of the CDR3: TGTGCCAGCAGCCTAGCGGGAGGGGCAGATACGCAGTATTTT.

The rearrangement links TRBV4-3 to TRBJ1-2; TRBD1 aligns across 8 bases. The trim removed 0 bases at V and 2 bases at J, leaving 5 bases unmatched. Germline values: CDR1 LGHNA, CDR2 YSLEER. The CDR3 extends over 16 amino acids. CDR3 nucleotides: TGCGCCAGCAGCCAAGAATCGGACAGGGTAAACTATGGCTACACCTTC. It translates to CASSQESDRVNYGYTF.

V and J are TRBV7-2 and TRBJ2-5; 9 bases align to TRBD2. V lost 1 base and J lost 5; bases outside the gene matches: 14. The CDR3 sequence is 18 residues long. CDR1 SGHTA and CDR2 FQGNSA come from the germline V gene. The CDR3 DNA follows: TGTGCCAGCAGCTTAGTTTTTAGCGGGGGCCAGGAATTTGAGACCCAGTACTTC. Protein: CASSLVFSGGQEFETQYF.

The rearrangement joins TRBV7-9 to TRBJ1-5, with D perhaps TRBD1 (5 bases). V dropped 5 bases and J dropped 4 bases, with 18 bases sitting between them. Germline values: CDR1 SEHNR, CDR2 FQNEAQ (reference sequence). The CDR3 has 16 amino acids. The chain's CDR3 is CASSPTPAGRNQPQHF. For the CDR3, the DNA is TGTGCCAGCAGCCCGACCCCGGCGGGGCGTAATCAGCCCCAGCATTTT.

This chain joins TRBV11-2 and TRBJ1-4; D is ambiguous. This CDR3 spans 14 amino acids. CDR1 is SGHAT and CDR2 is FQNNGV in the germline V gene. Trimming took off 3 bases at V and 3 bases at J, with 8 bases between the two ends. The CDR3 sequence is CASSFNRANEKLFF. CDR3 DNA sequence: TGTGCCAGCAGCTTTAACAGAGCTAATGAAAAACTGTTTTTT.

The V call is TRBV29-1, the J call TRBJ1-4, with 8 bases lining up with TRBD1. Germline V gene sequence: CDR1 SQVTM, CDR2 ANQGSEA. The length of the CDR3 is 17 residues. V gave up 5 bases and J gave up 2 bases; unmatched junction bases: 13. CDR3 bases: TGCAGCGTTAGAGCTCGTAATCGGGACAGGACTAATGAAAAACTGTTTTTT. Its translation: CSVRARNRDRTNEKLFF.

The chain has TRBV6-6 and TRBJ1-4; the match to TRBD1 covers 7 bases. This CDR3 is built from 14 residues. V trimming: 5 bases; J trimming: 4 bases; junction bases outside the gene matches: 4. Germline assignment: CDR1 MNHNY and CDR2 SVGAGI (reference sequence). DNA for the CDR3: TGTGCCAGCAGTGGACAGGAGCTTAATGAAAAACTGTTTTTT. Amino acid sequence: CASSGQELNEKLFF.

This sequence joins TRBV29-1 and TRBJ2-1; TRBD1 aligns across 7 bases. The CDR3 is made up of 14 amino acids. Trimming removed 7 bases from V and 6 bases from J; junction bases left unmatched: 12. CDR1 is SQVTM, CDR2 ANQGSEA, per germline. The DNA for the CDR3 is TGCAGCGAAGTGACAGGGCACCTTGGCAATGAGCAGTTCTTC. It specifies CSEVTGHLGNEQFF.

This chain joins TRBV6-5 and TRBJ1-5; D gene unclear. The CDR3 contains 14 residues. CDR1 MNHEY and CDR2 SVGAGI come from the germline V gene. The V gene lost 10 bases and the J gene lost 2 bases, with 15 bases spanning the gap. CDR3 coding DNA: TGTGCCACCCGCCCGGCGCAGGGCAATCAGCCCCAGCATTTT. Translated: CATRPAQGNQPQHF.

This clone was seen more than once but under ten times. The chain employs TRBV4-1 and TRBJ2-3, with 8 bases matching TRBD2. Looked up from germline, CDR1 is MGHRA and CDR2 is YSYEKL. This CDR3 comprises 14 residues. V was clipped by 2 bases and J by 15 bases; unmatched bases: 13. The DNA for the CDR3 is TGCGCCAGCAGCCAATCCTTGGGACTAGGAGTCTACTATTTT. Protein product: CASSQSLGLGVYYF.

The chain combines TRBV6-2 or TRBV6-3 with TRBJ1-1; TRBD1 might be the D (5 bases). Germline CDR1 and CDR2: MNHEY and SVGEGT. The CDR3 length is 16 residues. Trimming shortened V by 2 bases and J by 1 base, and 14 bases separated the two germline ends. In DNA form, the CDR3 reads TGTGCCAGCAGTTACCCTTTGGGGGGGACGAACACTGAAGCTTTCTTT. It codes for CASSYPLGGTNTEAFF.

V usage is TRBV2 and J usage is TRBJ1-4; 7 bases line up with TRBD1. This CDR3 has 15 residues. Per germline, CDR1 SNHLY and CDR2 FYNNEI. Germline trimming cut 2 bases from V and 5 bases from J; bases unmatched to any gene: 5. DNA of the CDR3: TGTGCCAGCAGTGAAATGGGGACAGAGAATGAAAAACTGTTTTTT. Its protein is CASSEMGTENEKLFF.